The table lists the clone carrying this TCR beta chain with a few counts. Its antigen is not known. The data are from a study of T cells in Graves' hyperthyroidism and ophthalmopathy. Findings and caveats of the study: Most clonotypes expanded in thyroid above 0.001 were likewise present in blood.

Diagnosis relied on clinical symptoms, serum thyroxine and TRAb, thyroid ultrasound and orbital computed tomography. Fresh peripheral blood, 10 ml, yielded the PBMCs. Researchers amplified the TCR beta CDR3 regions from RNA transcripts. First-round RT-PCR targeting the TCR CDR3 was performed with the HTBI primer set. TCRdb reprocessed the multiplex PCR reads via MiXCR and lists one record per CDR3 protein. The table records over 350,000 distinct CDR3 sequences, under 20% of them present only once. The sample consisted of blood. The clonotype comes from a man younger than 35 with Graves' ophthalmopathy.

The CDR3 sequence is CASTAGQGRKLFF. In DNA form, the CDR3 reads TGTGCCAGCACCGCCGGGCAGGGGCGGAAACTGTTTTTT. This chain uses TRBV7-2 with TRBJ1-4; the D gene is possibly TRBD1 (6 bases). CDR3 length: 13 residues. V was clipped by 7 bases and J by 11 bases, with 17 bases between them. The germline CDR1 and CDR2 sequences are SGHTA and FQGNSA.